The 25 T cell receptor beta chains reported below all come from one sample, sequenced in a study of blood T cells in healthy people across ages. The second PCR ran 7 to 11 cycles with a sample-barcoded 5' primer and J-beta primers. TCRdb re-analysed the 5' RACE reads in MiXCR, keeping a single row per CDR3 protein. Of about 680,000 distinct CDR3 sequences listed, approximately 50% are singletons. The sample was blood. The receptors stem from a woman aged 60 to 75 in good health.

The V gene is TRBV14, the J gene TRBJ2-5; D gene ambiguous. Germline-derived CDR1 and CDR2 are SGHDN and FVKESK. The CDR3 is 13 residues long. With 2 bases removed from V and 5 bases from J, the gap between germline ends came to 9 bases. This chain's CDR3 is CASSQSLKETQYF. For the CDR3, the DNA is TGTGCCAGCAGCCAATCTCTCAAGGAGACCCAGTACTTC.

This clonotype turned up a few times. The J gene is TRBJ1-2, the V gene TRBV29-1; 9 bases fit TRBD1. The germline gives CDR1 SQVTM, CDR2 ANQGSEA. This CDR3 has 12 residues. Trimming cost V 7 bases and J 5 bases; bases outside gene matches: 5. CDR3 bases: TGCAGCGGCGGAGGACAGGGGTATGGCTACACCTTC. Its protein is CSGGGQGYGYTF.

This clonotype was picked up a small number of times. V is TRBV5-1 and J is TRBJ2-3, with D perhaps assigned TRBD1 or TRBD2 (5 bases each). Germline CDR1 is SGHRS and CDR2 is YFSETQ. V lost 4 bases and J 3 bases, leaving 18 bases between the germline ends. The CDR3 is 16 amino acids. This CDR3 is CASSPGRTITTDTQYF. As DNA, the CDR3 is TGCGCCAGCAGCCCGGGGCGGACCATAACGACAGATACGCAGTATTTT.

This rearrangement joins TRBV6-2 or TRBV6-3 to TRBJ1-1, with 8 bases matching TRBD1. With 6 bases clipped from V and 8 bases from J, the junction kept 5 bases outside the gene matches. This CDR3 spans 12 amino acids. Germline CDR1 and CDR2: MNHEY and SVGEGT. In nucleotides, the CDR3 is TGTGCCAGCAGCCATGGACAGGGAGAAGCTTTCTTT. Translated: CASSHGQGEAFF.

Turning to this clonotype: A read error may be the cause here, since a much bigger clone is one base away. This chain links TRBV7-2 with TRBJ2-7; D call uncertain. Germline V lookup: CDR1 SGHTA, CDR2 FQGNSA. The CDR3 is 11 amino acids. Trimming removed 3 bases from V and 6 bases from J, with 6 bases in between. As DNA, the CDR3 is TGTGCCAGCAGCTTCATGGGCGAGCAGTACTTC. This codes for CASSFMGEQYF. The full variable domain, with the rest looked up from reference TRBV7-2 and TRBJ2-7, is GAGVSQSPSNKVTEKGKDVELRCDPISGHTALYWYRQSLGQGLEFLIYFQGNSAPDKSGLPSDRFSAERTGGSVSTLTIQRTQQEDSAVYLCASSFMGEQYFGPGTRLTVT.

The chain uses TRBV5-1 and TRBJ2-4; D gene unclear. Gene TRBJ2-5 matches the end of the DNA better, so the J call may be wrong. Germline V CDR1 and CDR2: SGHRS, YFSETQ. The CDR3 is 17 residues long. CDR3 sequence (DNA): TGCGCCAGCAGCTTGGTGGGCGTTCCTCGAGCCCAAGAGACCCAGTACTTC. Amino acids: CASSLVGVPRAQETQYF.

The chain is built from TRBV24-1 and TRBJ2-1; TRBD2 matches at 8 bases. The CDR3 covers 14 residues. Unmatched junction bases numbered 6, after V lost 3 bases and J lost 9 bases. The V gene's germline CDR1 is KGHDR and CDR2 SFDVKD. CDR3 sequence (DNA): TGTGCCACCAGTGATGGGACTAGAGGGGGTGAGCAGTTCTTC. It encodes CATSDGTRGGEQFF.

This clonotype has more than one count but fewer than ten. This chain uses TRBV29-1 with TRBJ2-3, with D hard to call. CDR3 length: 13 amino acids. The germline V gene has CDR1 SQVTM and CDR2 ANQGSEA. V was clipped by 4 bases and J by 2 bases, with 10 bases between them. CDR3 amino acids: CSVVPQSTDTQYF. The CDR3 bases are TGCAGCGTTGTACCCCAATCCACAGATACGCAGTATTTT.

Concerning this clonotype: One end of the junction fails to match germline, which may point to a read error. This rearrangement joins TRBV11-2 to TRBJ2-3, with no clear D. CDR1 is SGHAT, CDR2 FQNNGV, per germline. This CDR3 is built from 14 residues. The CDR3 loop is CASSLERVQDTQYF. For the CDR3, the DNA is TGTGCCAGCAGTTTAGAAAGGGTACAAGATACGCAGTATTTT. Full variable domain (missing parts from reference TRBV11-2 and TRBJ2-3): EAGVAQSPRYKIIEKRQSVAFWCNPISGHATLYWYQQILGQGPKLLIQFQNNGVVDDSQLPKDRFSAERLKGVDSTLKIQPAKLEDSAVYLCASSLERVQDTQYFGPGTRLTVL.

This clonotype has just a few counts. This chain joins TRBV7-2 and TRBJ1-1, with D uncertain. Germline loops: CDR1 SGHTA, CDR2 FQGNSA. The CDR3 extends over 14 amino acids. Trimming removed 3 bases from V and 2 bases from J, with 10 bases in between. For the CDR3, the DNA is TGTGCCAGCAGCTTGGCGGGCTTTAACACTGAAGCTTTCTTT. Protein: CASSLAGFNTEAFF.

This clonotype was counted a few times. This chain uses TRBV4-3 with TRBJ2-5, with 10 positions matching TRBD2. Germline assignment: CDR1 LGHNA and CDR2 YSLEER. This CDR3 has 17 amino acids. V was clipped by 4 bases and J by 5 bases; unmatched bases: 13. CDR3 loop: CASSRLPLAGGQETQYF. For the CDR3, the DNA is TGCGCCAGCAGCCGGCTCCCCTTAGCGGGAGGACAGGAGACCCAGTACTTC.

A remark on this clonotype: A junction end diverges from the germline sequence, so it may reflect a read error. The gene calls are TRBV20-1 and TRBJ2-1, with a weak D call TRBD2 (5 bases). This CDR3 has 18 amino acids. CDR1 DFQATT and CDR2 SNEGSKA come from the germline V gene (reference sequence). CDR3 sequence reads: CSARDIQHRGSGWNGQFF. The CDR3 DNA is TGCAGTGCTAGAGATATTCAACATCGGGGTAGTGGATGGAATGGGCAGTTCTTC.

This clonotype has only a few counts. The chain uses TRBV7-2 and TRBJ2-7, with 9 bases fitting TRBD2. Germline V CDR1 and CDR2: SGHTA, FQGNSA. After removal of 5 bases from V and 0 bases from J, the junction contained 8 bases not matched to a gene. The CDR3 length is 16 residues. The CDR3 DNA follows: TGTGCCAGCAGCCCCCGCGGGACTAGCATCTCCTACGAGCAGTACTTC. Translating gives CASSPRGTSISYEQYF. Drawing the rest from reference TRBV7-2 and TRBJ2-7, the complete variable domain is GAGVSQSPSNKVTEKGKDVELRCDPISGHTALYWYRQSLGQGLEFLIYFQGNSAPDKSGLPSDRFSAERTGGSVSTLTIQRTQQEDSAVYLCASSPRGTSISYEQYFGPGTRLTVT.

The V call is TRBV9, the J call TRBJ2-1; 13 nucleotides line up with TRBD2. CDR1 is SGDLS, CDR2 YYNGEE, per germline. Trimming cost V 3 bases and J 8 bases; bases outside gene matches: 14. This CDR3 region has 18 residues. This CDR3 is CASSAALLAGGPADEQFF. In DNA form, the CDR3 reads TGTGCCAGCAGCGCAGCGTTACTAGCGGGAGGGCCCGCGGATGAGCAGTTCTTC.

This clonotype was counted only a few times. CDR3 amino acids: CASSLAGVPGELFF. CDR3 in DNA: TGTGCCAGCAGTCTAGCGGGAGTCCCCGGGGAGCTGTTTTTT. The genes are TRBV2 and TRBJ2-2, with 10 bases lining up with TRBD2. CDR1 SNHLY and CDR2 FYNNEI come from the germline V gene. The CDR3 is 14 residues long. V gave up 5 bases and J gave up 6 bases; unmatched junction bases: 3.

The gene calls are TRBV6-1 and TRBJ2-1; no clear D. CDR1 is MNHNS and CDR2 is SASEGT in the germline V gene. This CDR3 is built from 14 residues. Trimming stripped 1 base from V and 12 bases from J, with 16 bases between. For the CDR3, the DNA is TGTGCCAGCAGTGAAGACGGCTCTTTTCCTCTGCAGTTCTTC. It encodes CASSEDGSFPLQFF.

This clonotype was counted once. This chain uses TRBV5-1 with TRBJ2-1, with TRBD2 matching over 10 bases. Judging by the DNA end, TRBJ2-7 fits better; the J call may be wrong. CDR1 and CDR2 (germline): SGHRS, YFSETQ. This CDR3 is built from 17 residues. The CDR3 coding sequence is TGCGCCAGCAGCTCGTCCCTACTAGCGGGACCCTACAATGAGCAGTACTTC. It yields the protein CASSSSLLAGPYNEQYF.

This CDR3 is CASSLWGTGDHYEQYF. The CDR3, as DNA: TGTGCCAGCAGTTTATGGGGGACAGGTGACCACTACGAGCAGTACTTC. The chain recombines TRBV28 with TRBJ2-7; 8 bases line up with TRBD1. The germline CDR1 and CDR2 sequences are MDHEN and SYDVKM. Trimming cost V 0 bases and J 3 bases; bases outside gene matches: 7. The CDR3 is 16 residues long. The full variable domain, in which reference TRBV28 and TRBJ2-7 provide the parts outside the CDR3, is DVKVTQSSRYLVKRTGEKVFLECVQDMDHENMFWYRQDPGLGLRLIYFSYDVKMKEKGDIPEGYSVSREKKERFSLILESASTNQTSMYLCASSLWGTGDHYEQYFGPGTRLTVT.

This clonotype was detected only a few times. V usage is TRBV20-1 and J usage is TRBJ2-2; tentatively, D is TRBD1 (6 bases). The CDR3 is made up of 14 amino acids. Deletions cut 4 bases from V and 1 base from J, with 10 bases between. Germline loops: CDR1 DFQATT, CDR2 SNEGSKA (reference sequence). The CDR3 here is CSAKVTGNTGELFF. The CDR3 DNA reads TGCAGTGCTAAAGTGACAGGGAACACCGGGGAGCTGTTTTTT.

V and J are TRBV6-2 or TRBV6-3 and TRBJ2-5, with TRBD1 as a possible D gene (5 bases). V gave up 2 bases and J gave up 1 base, with 11 bases separating them. CDR1 and CDR2 from the germline V gene are MNHEY and SVGEGT. The CDR3 length is 15 residues. CDR3 sequence (DNA): TGTGCCAGCAGTTACCCCAACCAGGGCCAAGAGACCCAGTACTTC. Residues: CASSYPNQGQETQYF.

The CDR3 nucleotides are TGTGCCAGCAGCTTATTTGCAGGGAACTATGGCTACACCTTC. It yields the protein CASSLFAGNYGYTF. The J gene is TRBJ1-2, the V gene TRBV7-3, with D perhaps TRBD1 (5 bases). Trimming shortened V by 2 bases and J by 2 bases, and 9 bases separated the two germline ends. Germline V gives CDR1 SGHTA, CDR2 FQGTGA. The CDR3 contains 14 residues.

The chain links TRBV27 to TRBJ2-2; 10 positions match TRBD1. In germline, CDR1 is MNHEY, CDR2 SMNVEV (reference sequence). The CDR3 has 16 amino acids. The J segment lost 4 bases and the V segment lost 5 bases, leaving 7 bases of the junction unmatched. The CDR3 nucleotides are TGTGCCAGCAGTGGCCGGGACAGGGGTGGCACCGGGGAGCTGTTTTTT. This codes for CASSGRDRGGTGELFF.

The chain carries TRBV30 and TRBJ2-3; 7 bases are a match to TRBD2. CDR1 is GTSNPN and CDR2 is SVGIG in the germline V gene (reference sequence). J lost 3 bases, V lost 1 base, and 7 bases had no gene match. This CDR3 spans 15 amino acids. This CDR3 is CAWSGGAGLTDTQYF. DNA of the CDR3: TGTGCCTGGAGTGGGGGAGCGGGATTGACAGATACGCAGTATTTT.

This clonotype was found once. Being one base from a much bigger clone, this may be a read error. This chain links TRBV20-1 with TRBJ2-6; no firm D call. This CDR3 comprises 13 residues. The germline V gene has CDR1 DFQATT and CDR2 SNEGSKA (reference sequence). V was trimmed by 7 bases and J by 0 bases, leaving 7 bases between them. For the CDR3, the DNA is TGCAGTGGTGTGGGCTCTGGGGCCAACGTCCTGACTTTC. This gives the protein CSGVGSGANVLTF.

The chain carries TRBV12-3 or TRBV12-4 and TRBJ1-2, with a possible D match to TRBD1 (5 bases). Trimming left V 6 bases short and J 2 bases short, with 10 bases between. The CDR3 length is 13 residues. CDR3 sequence: CASRQQENYGYTF. CDR3 nucleotides: TGTGCCAGCAGACAACAGGAAAACTATGGCTACACCTTC.